One and the same sample provided the 12 T cell receptor beta chains below, sequenced in a study of blood T cell repertoires in COVID-19. TCRdb's table, derived via immunoSEQ multiplex PCR, lists solely in-frame clones and lacks some. The table has about 220,000 clones, approximately 84% seen once; the top ten hold 2.9%. The sequencing sample was made of peripheral blood. Receptors were obtained from a man aged 50 to 60 who had recovered from COVID-19.

The J gene is TRBJ2-6, the V gene TRBV7-8; 10 nucleotides line up with TRBD1. The CDR3 is made up of 18 amino acids. Per the germline V gene, CDR1 is SGHVS and CDR2 is FQNEAQ. Trimming took 5 bases from V and 0 from J; bases not matched to a gene: 7. This CDR3 reads CASSQRDRGLSGANVLTF. CDR3 DNA: TGTGCCAGCAGCCAAAGGGACAGGGGCCTCTCTGGGGCCAACGTCCTGACTTTC.

Points on this clone: The junction does not match germline at one end; this may be a read error. J is TRBJ1-1 and V is TRBV5-6; 9 bases match TRBD1. From germline, CDR1 is SGHDT and CDR2 YYEEEE. The CDR3 runs 18 residues. The CDR3 loop is CASSLGWGTGKVKTEAFF. DNA for the CDR3: TGTGCCAGCAGCTTGGGGTGGGGGACAGGGAAGGTGAAAACTGAAGCTTTCTTT.

V usage is TRBV23-1 and J usage is TRBJ2-7; 9 bases match TRBD1. TRBV23-1 has ORF status, its function being uncertain. V shed 4 bases and J 6 bases; nucleotides not matched to a gene: 10. The CDR3 is 15 residues long. CDR3 in amino acids: CASSPPDRGYIEQYF. DNA of the CDR3: TGCGCCAGCAGTCCCCCGGACAGGGGATATATCGAGCAGTACTTC.

This chain joins TRBV10-1 and TRBJ2-1; 7 bases align to TRBD1. Germline assignment: CDR1 WNHNN and CDR2 SYGVQD (reference sequence). The CDR3 length is 14 residues. J gave up 7 bases and V 0 bases, and 3 bases lay outside the gene matches. The CDR3 region has the DNA TGCGCCAGCAGTGAGTCCAGGGGGAGAAATGAGCAGTTCTTC. Translating it yields CASSESRGRNEQFF.

V is TRBV28 and J is TRBJ1-5, with a tentative D call TRBD1 (5 bases). CDR3 length: 13 residues. In germline, CDR1 is MDHEN, CDR2 SYDVKM. The germline V and J ends were trimmed by 6 bases and 6 bases, with 12 bases remaining between them. The CDR3 DNA reads as TGTGCCAGCAGAAGGGGAGGTGGTCAGCCCCAGCATTTT. Its translation: CASRRGGGQPQHF.

Only a few counts were recorded for this clone. CDR3 in DNA: TGCGCCAGCAGTGAGTCGACGGGTTTCCGCGAGCAGTACTTC. Amino acid sequence: CASSESTGFREQYF. The V gene is TRBV10-1, the J gene TRBJ2-7; D is unresolved. The CDR3 is 14 residues long. The germline V gene encodes CDR1 WNHNN and CDR2 SYGVQD (reference sequence). The V end was cut by 0 bases, the J end by 6 bases, with 12 bases between.

V is TRBV11-2 and J is TRBJ1-6; tentatively, D is TRBD1 (5 bases). Germline V gene sequence: CDR1 SGHAT, CDR2 FQNNGV. The V end was cut by 2 bases, the J end by 4 bases, with 6 bases between. CDR3 size: 14 residues. The CDR3 reads CASSLSGYNSPLHF. Written as DNA, the CDR3 is TGTGCCAGCAGCTTATCAGGGTATAATTCACCCCTCCACTTT.

V usage is TRBV15 and J usage is TRBJ2-7; unclear D gene. CDR3 length equals 14 residues. V was clipped by 4 bases and J by 4 bases, with 14 bases between them. The V gene's germline CDR1 is LNHNV and CDR2 YYDKDF (reference sequence). This CDR3 is CATSMVADGYEQYF. CDR3 DNA: TGTGCCACCAGCATGGTCGCGGATGGTTACGAGCAGTACTTC.

This sequence joins TRBV4-1 and TRBJ2-5, with TRBD2 matching over 9 bases. Germline loops: CDR1 MGHRA, CDR2 YSYEKL. With V trimmed by 4 bases and J by 1 base, 10 bases remained unmatched. CDR3 length: 17 amino acids. CDR3 residues: CASSPTRGTSSQETQYF. CDR3 sequence (DNA): TGCGCCAGCAGCCCAACCCGGGGGACTAGCAGCCAAGAGACCCAGTACTTC.

V usage is TRBV7-9 and J usage is TRBJ1-2; D is undetermined. This CDR3 spans 14 amino acids. With 1 base removed from V and 6 bases from J, the gap between germline ends came to 12 bases. The germline V gene has CDR1 SEHNR and CDR2 FQNEAQ (reference sequence). CDR3: CASSLEVGGNGYTF. The CDR3 region has the DNA TGTGCCAGCAGCTTAGAGGTCGGAGGGAATGGCTACACCTTC.

The rearrangement uses TRBV27 and TRBJ2-5, with 9 bases matching TRBD2. Germline CDR1 and CDR2: MNHEY and SMNVEV (reference sequence). V lost 4 bases, J lost 5 bases, and 5 bases stayed unmatched. This CDR3 has 14 amino acids. The CDR3 DNA sequence: TGTGCCAGCAGTTGGGGCGGGAGGGCGGAGACCCAGTACTTC. As protein: CASSWGGRAETQYF.

The chain joins TRBV5-1 to TRBJ2-7, with a tentative D call TRBD1 (6 bases). Trimming cost V 4 bases and J 6 bases, with 11 bases left between them. The CDR3 loop spans 12 amino acids. Germline CDR1 is SGHRS and CDR2 is YFSETQ. As DNA, the CDR3 is TGCGCCAGCAGCATCCCAGGGGCCGAGCAGTACTTC. Its translation: CASSIPGAEQYF. Using reference TRBV5-1 and TRBJ2-7 for the parts outside the CDR3, the full variable domain is KAGVTQTPRYLIKTRGQQVTLSCSPISGHRSVSWYQQTPGQGLQFLFEYFSETQRNKGNFPGRFSGRQFSNSRSEMNVSTLELGDSALYLCASSIPGAEQYFGPGTRLTVT.